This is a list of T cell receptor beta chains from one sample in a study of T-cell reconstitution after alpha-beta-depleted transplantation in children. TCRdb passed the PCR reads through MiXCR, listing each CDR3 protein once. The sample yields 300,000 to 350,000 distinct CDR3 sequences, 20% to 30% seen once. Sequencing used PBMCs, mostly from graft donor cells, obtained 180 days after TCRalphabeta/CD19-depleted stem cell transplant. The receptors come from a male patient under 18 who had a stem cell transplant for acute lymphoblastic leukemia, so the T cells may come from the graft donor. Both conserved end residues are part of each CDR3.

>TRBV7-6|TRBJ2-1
CASTPDAYSYNEQFF
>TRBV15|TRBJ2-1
CATSRLGGGGDEQFF
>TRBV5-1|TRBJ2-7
CASSFGTVTYEQYF
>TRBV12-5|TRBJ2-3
CASALDWRTDTQYF
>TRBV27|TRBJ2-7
CASSSPADSTYEQYF
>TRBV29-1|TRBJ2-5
CSVSLLGSQETQYF
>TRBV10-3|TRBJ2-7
CAISESKKAGRHYEQYF
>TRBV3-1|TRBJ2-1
CASSQEPRGKFF
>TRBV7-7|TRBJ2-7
CASSSPLGRAPSYEQYF
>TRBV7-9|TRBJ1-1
CASSSVTYRNTEAFF
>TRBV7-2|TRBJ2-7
CASSKHTGTGFYEQYF
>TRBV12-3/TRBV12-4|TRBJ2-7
CASSFYKESYEQYF
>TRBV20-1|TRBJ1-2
CSARGDPHDNYGYTF
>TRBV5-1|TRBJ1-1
CASSPLGGGNTEAFF
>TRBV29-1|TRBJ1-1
CSVMRGLNTEAFF
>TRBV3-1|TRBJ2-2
CASTGIPNTGELFF
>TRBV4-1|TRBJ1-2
CASSKTGGNGYTF
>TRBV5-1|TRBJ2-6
CASSFKELSGANVLTF